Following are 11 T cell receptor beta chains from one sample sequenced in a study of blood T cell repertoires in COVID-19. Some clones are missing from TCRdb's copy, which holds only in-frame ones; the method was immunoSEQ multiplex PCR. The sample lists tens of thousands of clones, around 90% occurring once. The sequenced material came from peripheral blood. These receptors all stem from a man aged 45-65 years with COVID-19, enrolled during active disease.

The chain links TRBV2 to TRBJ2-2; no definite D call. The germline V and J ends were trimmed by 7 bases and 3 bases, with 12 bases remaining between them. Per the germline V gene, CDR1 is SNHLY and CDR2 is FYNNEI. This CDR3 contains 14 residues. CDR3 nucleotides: TGTGCCAGCACCCCTCTCCGGGACACCGGGGAGCTGTTTTTT. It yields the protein CASTPLRDTGELFF.

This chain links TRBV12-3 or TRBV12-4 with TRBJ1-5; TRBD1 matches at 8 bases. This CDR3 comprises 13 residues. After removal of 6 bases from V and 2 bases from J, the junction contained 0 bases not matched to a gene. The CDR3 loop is CASRTGGNQPQHF. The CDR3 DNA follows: TGTGCCAGCAGGACAGGGGGCAATCAGCCCCAGCATTTT.

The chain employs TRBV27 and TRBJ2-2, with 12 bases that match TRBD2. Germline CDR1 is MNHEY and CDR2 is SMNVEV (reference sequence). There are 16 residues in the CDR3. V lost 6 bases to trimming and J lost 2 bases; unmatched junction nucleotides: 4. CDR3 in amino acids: CASSWTSGINTGELFF. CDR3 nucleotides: TGTGCCAGCAGCTGGACTAGCGGGATCAACACCGGGGAGCTGTTTTTT.

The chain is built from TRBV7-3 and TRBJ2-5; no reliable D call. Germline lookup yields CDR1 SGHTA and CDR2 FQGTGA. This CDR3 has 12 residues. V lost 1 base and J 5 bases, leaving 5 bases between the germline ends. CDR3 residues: CASSLNQETQYF. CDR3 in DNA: TGTGCCAGCAGCTTAAATCAGGAGACCCAGTACTTC.

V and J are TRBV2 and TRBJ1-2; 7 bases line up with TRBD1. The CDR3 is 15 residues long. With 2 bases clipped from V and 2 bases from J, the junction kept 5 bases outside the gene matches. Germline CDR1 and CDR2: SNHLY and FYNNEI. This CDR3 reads CASSESGGGNYGYTF. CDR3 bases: TGTGCCAGCAGTGAATCAGGGGGAGGCAACTATGGCTACACCTTC.

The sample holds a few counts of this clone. DNA for the CDR3: TGTGCCTGGAGTGCAACACGCCAAGAGACCCAGTACTTC. Its translation: CAWSATRQETQYF. J is TRBJ2-5 and V is TRBV30; D is ambiguous. The CDR3 totals 13 residues. Trimming removed 1 base at V and 1 base at J, with 7 bases between. CDR1 GTSNPN and CDR2 SVGIG come from the germline V gene (reference sequence).

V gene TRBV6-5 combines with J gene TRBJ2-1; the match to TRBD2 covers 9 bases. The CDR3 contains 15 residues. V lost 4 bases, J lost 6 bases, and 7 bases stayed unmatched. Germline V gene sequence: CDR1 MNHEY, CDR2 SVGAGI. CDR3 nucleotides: TGTGCCAGCAGTTGGATGGGACTAGCAGTCAATGAGCAGTTCTTC. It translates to CASSWMGLAVNEQFF.

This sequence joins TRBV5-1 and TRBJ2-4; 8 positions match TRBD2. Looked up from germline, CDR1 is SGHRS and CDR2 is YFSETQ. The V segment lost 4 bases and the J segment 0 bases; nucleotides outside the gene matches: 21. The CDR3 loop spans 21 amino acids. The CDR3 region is CASSKQKGLANPYLAKNIQYF. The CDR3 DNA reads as TGCGCCAGCAGCAAACAAAAAGGACTAGCCAACCCCTATTTAGCCAAAAACATTCAGTACTTC.

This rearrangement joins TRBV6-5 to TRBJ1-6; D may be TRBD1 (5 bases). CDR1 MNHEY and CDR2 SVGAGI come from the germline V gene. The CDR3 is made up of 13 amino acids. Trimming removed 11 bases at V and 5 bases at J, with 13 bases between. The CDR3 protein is CASLEGNNSPLHF. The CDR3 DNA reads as TGTGCCTCTCTGGAGGGGAATAATTCACCCCTCCACTTT.

The chain's CDR3 is CASSYDGVYEQYF. In nucleotides, the CDR3 is TGCGCCAGCAGCTACGACGGGGTGTACGAGCAGTACTTC. The V gene is TRBV5-1, the J gene TRBJ2-7; weak D call: TRBD2 (5 bases). This CDR3 has 13 amino acids. Germline CDR1 is SGHRS and CDR2 is YFSETQ. The V and J ends lost 3 bases and 4 bases respectively, with 11 bases between them.

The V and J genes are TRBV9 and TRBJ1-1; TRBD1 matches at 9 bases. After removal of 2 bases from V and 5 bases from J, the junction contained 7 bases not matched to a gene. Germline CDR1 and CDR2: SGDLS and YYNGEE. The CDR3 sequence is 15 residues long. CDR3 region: CASSVNTGTGTEAFF. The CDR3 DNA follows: TGTGCCAGCAGCGTTAACACCGGGACAGGGACTGAAGCTTTCTTT. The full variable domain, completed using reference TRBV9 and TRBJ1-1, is DSGVTQTPKHLITATGQRVTLRCSPRSGDLSVYWYQQSLDQGLQFLIQYYNGEERAKGNILERFSAQQFPDLHSELNLSSLELGDSALYFCASSVNTGTGTEAFFGQGTRLTVV.